One sample yielded the 2 T cell receptor beta chains listed below, sequenced in a study of identical twins. MiXCR was run by TCRdb on the 5' RACE reads, yielding one entry per CDR3 protein. The sample contains about 300,000 distinct CDR3 sequences, 9% to 15% of which appear only once. The same sample was also used in a study of yellow fever vaccine responses in identical twins.

Sequences were obtained from CD8+ T cells sorted from blood. These TCRs come from a woman under 30 in good health.

The rearrangement uses TRBV6-1 and TRBJ2-2; 11 bases are a match to TRBD2. The CDR3 has 16 amino acids. CDR1 MNHNS and CDR2 SASEGT come from the germline V gene. V trimming: 5 bases; J trimming: 0 bases; junction bases outside the gene matches: 2. CDR3 sequence reads: CASSTGLAANTGELFF. DNA for the CDR3: TGTGCCAGCAGTACGGGACTAGCGGCGAACACCGGGGAGCTGTTTTTT.

This clonotype was seen a few times. This sequence joins TRBV12-3 or TRBV12-4 and TRBJ2-1; 8 nucleotides line up with TRBD2. This CDR3 contains 15 residues. V lost 3 bases to trimming and J lost 7 bases; unmatched junction nucleotides: 8. The CDR3 is CASSLVASGLNEQFF. CDR3 coding DNA: TGTGCCAGCAGTTTGGTTGCTAGCGGGTTAAATGAGCAGTTCTTC.